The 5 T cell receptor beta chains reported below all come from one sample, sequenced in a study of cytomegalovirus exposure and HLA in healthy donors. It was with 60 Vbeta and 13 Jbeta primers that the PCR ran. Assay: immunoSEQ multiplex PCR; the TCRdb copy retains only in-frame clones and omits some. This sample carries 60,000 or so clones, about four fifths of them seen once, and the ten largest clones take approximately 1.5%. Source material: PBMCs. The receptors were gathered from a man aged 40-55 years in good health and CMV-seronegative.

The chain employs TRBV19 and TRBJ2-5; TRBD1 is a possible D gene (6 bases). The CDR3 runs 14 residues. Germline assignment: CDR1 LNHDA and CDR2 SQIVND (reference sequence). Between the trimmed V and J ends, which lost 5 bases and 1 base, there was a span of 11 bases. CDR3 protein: CASSPTGSQETQYF. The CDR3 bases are TGTGCCAGTAGTCCAACAGGGTCCCAAGAGACCCAGTACTTC.

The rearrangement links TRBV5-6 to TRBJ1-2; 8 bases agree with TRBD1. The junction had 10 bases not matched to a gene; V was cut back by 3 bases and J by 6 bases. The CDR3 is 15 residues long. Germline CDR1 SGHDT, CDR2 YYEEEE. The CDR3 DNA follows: TGTGCCAGCAGCTGGATGGAGGAACAGGGGGATGGCTACACCTTC. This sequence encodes CASSWMEEQGDGYTF.

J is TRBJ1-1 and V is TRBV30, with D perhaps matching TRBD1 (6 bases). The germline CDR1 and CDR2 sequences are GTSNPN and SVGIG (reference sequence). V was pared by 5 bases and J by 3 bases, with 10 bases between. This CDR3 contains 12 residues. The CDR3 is CAWVRGYTEAFF. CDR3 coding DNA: TGTGCCTGGGTCAGGGGTTACACTGAAGCTTTCTTT.

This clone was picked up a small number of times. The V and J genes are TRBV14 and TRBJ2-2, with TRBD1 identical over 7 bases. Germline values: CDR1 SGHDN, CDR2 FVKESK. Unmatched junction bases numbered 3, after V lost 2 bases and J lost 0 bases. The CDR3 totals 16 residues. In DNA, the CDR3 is TGTGCCAGCAGCCAAAGACAGGGCGCGAACACCGGGGAGCTGTTTTTT. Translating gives CASSQRQGANTGELFF.

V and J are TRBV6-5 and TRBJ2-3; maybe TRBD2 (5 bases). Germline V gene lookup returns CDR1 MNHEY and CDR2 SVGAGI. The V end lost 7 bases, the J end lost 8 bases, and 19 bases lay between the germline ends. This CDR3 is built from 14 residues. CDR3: CASTPLGSIGTQYF. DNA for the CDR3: TGTGCCAGCACCCCACTAGGTTCGATAGGTACGCAGTATTTT.